Shown below are 28 T cell receptor beta chains from a single sample sequenced in a study of shared clonotypes between healthy human individuals (dated by TCRdb to about 2020). Library preparation used the immunoSEQ multiplex PCR assay. TCRdb stores this immuneACCESS table with in-frame sequences only. Part of the clones is absent; in the studies checked, under half of the shortfall reflects unresolved V genes, and no reason is known for the rest. The sample includes 2,100,000 or so clones, with more than 90% observed a single time. The top ten hold approximately 0.13% of the sample. The material sequenced was naive CD4+ T cells sorted from blood. This specimen's cell subset or site label, interpreted: CD45RA+ positively selected. The receptors originated from a man between 18 and 29 years old in good health.

This chain joins TRBV5-1 and TRBJ2-7; possible D gene TRBD2, 5 bases. The germline gives CDR1 SGHRS, CDR2 YFSETQ. V lost 0 bases and J 2 bases, leaving 9 bases between the germline ends. The CDR3 length is 14 residues. The DNA of the CDR3 is TGCGCCAGCAGCTTGGAGCGGATGACCTACGAGCAGTACTTC. This encodes CASSLERMTYEQYF.

The chain couples TRBV29-1 to TRBJ1-2, with TRBD1 matching 9 bases. This CDR3 region has 11 residues. V lost 7 bases to trimming and J lost 6 bases; unmatched junction nucleotides: 3. Looked up from germline, CDR1 is SQVTM and CDR2 is ANQGSEA. CDR3 protein: CSATGGNGYTF. CDR3 DNA sequence: TGCAGCGCAACAGGGGGCAATGGCTACACCTTC.

This clone was counted only a few times. This chain joins TRBV10-3 and TRBJ1-2; D not certain. V gave up 4 bases and J gave up 5 bases, with 8 bases separating them. The CDR3 extends over 12 amino acids. Germline CDR1 is ENHRY and CDR2 is SYGVKD. CDR3 residues: CAISADAYGYTF. The CDR3 coding sequence is TGTGCCATCAGTGCGGACGCTTATGGCTACACCTTC.

The gene calls are TRBV27 and TRBJ2-1; TRBD1 or TRBD2 may be the D gene (5 bases each). This CDR3 contains 16 residues. Deletions cut 3 bases from V and 7 bases from J, with 19 bases between. CDR1 is MNHEY and CDR2 is SMNVEV in the germline V gene (reference sequence). DNA of the CDR3: TGTGCCAGCAGTTTCCCCCCGGGACCGAGTTTGAATGAGCAGTTCTTC. Its protein product is CASSFPPGPSLNEQFF.

The chain links TRBV30 to TRBJ2-5, with a possible D match to TRBD1 (5 bases). The CDR3 contains 14 residues. The germline V gene has CDR1 GTSNPN and CDR2 SVGIG (reference sequence). V lost 0 bases and J 4 bases, leaving 12 bases between the germline ends. CDR3 DNA: TGTGCCTGGAGTGTACGACAGCGCGGAGAGACCCAGTACTTC. Protein product: CAWSVRQRGETQYF.

This clone occurred once. This sequence joins TRBV30 and TRBJ1-2; unclear D gene. CDR3 length: 14 residues. Trimming stripped 6 bases from V and 8 bases from J, with 22 bases between. The V gene's germline CDR1 is GTSNPN and CDR2 SVGIG (reference sequence). DNA of the CDR3: TGTGCCTGTCCGTCTCGGGTCGAGCGGCAGGGCTACACCTTC. Amino acid sequence: CACPSRVERQGYTF.

V and J are TRBV11-2 and TRBJ2-2; 11 bases match TRBD2. The CDR3 extends over 17 amino acids. V gave up 5 bases and J gave up 1 base; unmatched junction bases: 6. In germline, CDR1 is SGHAT, CDR2 FQNNGV. In DNA, the CDR3 is TGTGCCAGCAGCCCTCCGGGACTAGCGGTGAACACCGGGGAGCTGTTTTTT. Protein product: CASSPPGLAVNTGELFF.

The chain combines TRBV7-6 with TRBJ2-1; 12 bases align to TRBD2. V was pared by 5 bases and J by 9 bases, with 8 bases of the junction left unmatched. This CDR3 comprises 15 residues. CDR1 SGHVS and CDR2 FNYEAQ come from the germline V gene. The CDR3 loop is CASSPPSGGGSEQFF. In nucleotides, the CDR3 is TGTGCCAGCAGCCCCCCTAGCGGGGGGGGTAGTGAGCAGTTCTTC.

This chain joins TRBV5-4 and TRBJ2-1; either TRBD1 or TRBD2 may supply D (5 bases each). The CDR3 length is 15 residues. CDR1 and CDR2 (germline): SGHNT, YYREEE (reference sequence). V shed 3 bases and J shed 4 bases, with 14 bases lying between them. The CDR3 sequence is CASSWGDGAYNEQFF. The CDR3 DNA follows: TGTGCCAGCAGCTGGGGCGACGGGGCATACAATGAGCAGTTCTTC.

This clone has just one count. This sample also contains other DNA sequences that code for the same CDR3. V gene TRBV5-1 combines with J gene TRBJ2-7; either TRBD1 or TRBD2 may supply D (5 bases each). Trimming took off 0 bases at V and 2 bases at J, with 6 bases between the two ends. The V gene's germline CDR1 is SGHRS and CDR2 YFSETQ. The CDR3 length is 13 residues. Written as DNA, the CDR3 is TGCGCCAGCAGCTTGGGGGGACCCTACGAGCAGTACTTC. Translated: CASSLGGPYEQYF.

The V gene is TRBV6-4, the J gene TRBJ2-7; unclear D gene. V was clipped by 6 bases and J by 4 bases, with 16 bases between them. This CDR3 has 14 amino acids. Germline lookup yields CDR1 MRHNA and CDR2 SNTAGT. The CDR3 DNA reads TGTGCCAGCAGGATCCGGGTCCAGCCTTACGAGCAGTACTTC. It encodes CASRIRVQPYEQYF.

V usage is TRBV29-1 and J usage is TRBJ1-4; D may be TRBD1 (5 bases). Germline CDR1 is SQVTM and CDR2 is ANQGSEA. The ends were cut back, 6 bases at V and 0 bases at J, with 8 bases in the middle. The CDR3 covers 13 residues. The CDR3 loop reads CSVDTPTNEKLFF. The CDR3 bases are TGCAGCGTGGACACTCCAACTAATGAAAAACTGTTTTTT. Variable domain in full (rest from reference TRBV29-1 and TRBJ1-4): SAVISQKPSRDICQRGTSLTIQCQVDSQVTMMFWYRQQPGQSLTLIATANQGSEATYESGFVIDKFPISRPNLTFSTLTVSNMSPEDSSIYLCSVDTPTNEKLFFGSGTQLSVL.

This clone appeared a single time. The DNA for the CDR3 is TGTGCCAGCAGTTTATTATCTAACAGCCTAGCCTACGAGCAGTACTTC. Residues: CASSLLSNSLAYEQYF. The J gene is TRBJ2-7, the V gene TRBV28; no clear D gene. Germline CDR1 is MDHEN and CDR2 is SYDVKM. This CDR3 contains 16 residues. The V end was cut by 1 base, the J end by 2 bases, with 15 bases between.

The chain joins TRBV4-1 to TRBJ1-5; tentatively, D is TRBD1 (5 bases). Germline assignment: CDR1 MGHRA and CDR2 YSYEKL. The CDR3 spans 15 residues. V lost 2 bases and J 5 bases, leaving 13 bases between the germline ends. The chain's CDR3 is CASSQLGLPDQPQHF. The CDR3 DNA follows: TGCGCCAGCAGCCAATTGGGACTTCCAGATCAGCCCCAGCATTTT.

This clone has just one count. The chain joins TRBV30 to TRBJ2-4, with 8 bases identical to TRBD1. Germline CDR1 reads GTSNPN; CDR2 reads SVGIG (reference sequence). The CDR3 totals 12 residues. The V and J ends lost 3 bases and 11 bases, in that order; junction bases with no gene match: 6. This CDR3 reads CAWSDRGRFQYF. The CDR3 DNA reads as TGTGCCTGGAGCGACAGGGGTCGGTTTCAGTACTTC.

This chain connects TRBV29-1 to TRBJ1-4; 8 nucleotides line up with TRBD1. J gave up 3 bases and V 4 bases, and 7 bases lay outside the gene matches. Per germline, CDR1 SQVTM and CDR2 ANQGSEA. This CDR3 comprises 15 residues. The CDR3 DNA sequence: TGCAGCGTTGGACAGGGGACAGGTCCTAATGAAAAACTGTTTTTT. Translation gives CSVGQGTGPNEKLFF.

J is TRBJ2-1 and V is TRBV10-3; TRBD1 aligns across 8 bases. Germline V gives CDR1 ENHRY, CDR2 SYGVKD. CDR3 length equals 13 residues. V shed 10 bases, J shed 6 bases, and the junction held 8 bases outside the gene matches. CDR3 residues: CASCSDRVNEQFF. The CDR3 DNA reads TGTGCCAGTTGTTCGGACAGGGTCAATGAGCAGTTCTTC.

J is TRBJ1-1 and V is TRBV6-5, with D possibly matching TRBD1 (5 bases). Looked up from germline, CDR1 is MNHEY and CDR2 is SVGAGI. CDR3 length: 13 residues. The germline V and J ends were trimmed by 2 bases and 4 bases, with 8 bases remaining between them. CDR3 nucleotide sequence: TGTGCCAGCAGTTACACAGGATTCACTGAAGCTTTCTTT. This encodes CASSYTGFTEAFF.

This clone has only one observation. The genes are TRBV30 and TRBJ2-2, with 9 bases aligning to TRBD2. The CDR3 totals 14 residues. V gave up 2 bases and J gave up 5 bases; unmatched junction bases: 3. Germline values: CDR1 GTSNPN, CDR2 SVGIG (reference sequence). The CDR3 DNA follows: TGTGCCTGGAGTCTCCTAGCGGGGACCGGGGAGCTGTTTTTT. This encodes CAWSLLAGTGELFF.

This chain joins TRBV7-9 and TRBJ2-3; D is unresolved. Germline lookup yields CDR1 SEHNR and CDR2 FQNEAQ (reference sequence). The germline V and J ends were trimmed by 3 bases and 6 bases, with 10 bases remaining between them. There are 13 residues in the CDR3. CDR3 coding DNA: TGTGCCAGCAGCTTTTCAGATACGGATACGCAGTATTTT. This sequence encodes CASSFSDTDTQYF.

The chain recombines TRBV10-1 with TRBJ2-7; 7 bases fit TRBD1. The CDR3 has 14 residues. V dropped 8 bases and J dropped 0; count of bases not matched to a gene: 7. The V gene's germline CDR1 is WNHNN and CDR2 SYGVQD (reference sequence). The CDR3 coding sequence is TGCGCCAGCTCTAAGGACAGGTTCTCCTACGAGCAGTACTTC. This codes for CASSKDRFSYEQYF.

The chain joins TRBV11-2 to TRBJ2-7; D tentatively reads TRBD1 or TRBD2 (5 bases each). This CDR3 has 18 residues. CDR1 and CDR2 (germline): SGHAT, FQNNGV. V was cut by 5 bases and J by 3 bases, with 26 bases left in between. The CDR3 region is CASSLLGGLLAPVYEQYF. The CDR3, as DNA: TGTGCCAGCAGCCTCCTTGGGGGTCTTTTAGCCCCTGTCTACGAGCAGTACTTC.

The V gene is TRBV6-1, the J gene TRBJ1-2; TRBD1 matches 10 bases. The germline V gene encodes CDR1 MNHNS and CDR2 SASEGT. This CDR3 has 14 residues. The J segment lost 8 bases and the V segment lost 6 bases, leaving 9 bases of the junction unmatched. CDR3 nucleotide sequence: TGTGCCAGCAGGGACCCCGGGACAGGGGTAGGCTACACCTTC. Amino acid sequence: CASRDPGTGVGYTF.

The rearrangement links TRBV5-1 to TRBJ2-5; 10 bases are shared with TRBD2. The length of the CDR3 is 16 residues. V lost 2 bases and J lost 4; bases outside the gene matches: 8. Germline V CDR1 and CDR2: SGHRS, YFSETQ. The CDR3 region is CASSFPGLARGETQYF. In DNA form, the CDR3 reads TGCGCCAGCAGCTTCCCGGGACTAGCGAGAGGAGAGACCCAGTACTTC.

V gene TRBV7-2 combines with J gene TRBJ2-1; 7 positions agree with TRBD2. The CDR3 consists of 14 residues. Trimming removed 2 bases from V and 7 bases from J; junction bases left unmatched: 5. Germline lookup yields CDR1 SGHTA and CDR2 FQGNSA. The DNA of the CDR3 is TGTGCCAGCAGCTTAAGACTAGCCGAAAATGAGCAGTTCTTC. Residues: CASSLRLAENEQFF.

This chain uses TRBV21-1 with TRBJ2-6; TRBD1, as called in the table, went unchecked against the DNA. TRBV21-1 is given as a pseudogene. The length of the CDR3 is 17 residues. CDR3 DNA: TGTGCCATCTATTTCCGGGACAGGGAAACCGGGGCCAACGTCCTGACTTTC. This gives the protein CAIYFRDRETGANVLTF.

V usage is TRBV6-1 and J usage is TRBJ2-7, with TRBD2 as a possible D gene (6 bases). The germline CDR1 and CDR2 sequences are MNHNS and SASEGT. The CDR3 is 14 residues long. Trimming stripped 4 bases from V and 0 bases from J, with 10 bases between. The chain's CDR3 is CASSAERASYEQYF. CDR3 DNA sequence: TGTGCCAGCAGTGCCGAGCGGGCCTCCTACGAGCAGTACTTC.

Only one count was recorded for this clone. The chain recombines TRBV2 with TRBJ2-3; D unresolved. Germline CDR1 SNHLY, CDR2 FYNNEI. The germline V and J ends were trimmed by 1 base and 2 bases, with 7 bases remaining between them. The CDR3 sequence is 14 residues long. The CDR3 here is CASSEDSPTDTQYF. The CDR3 DNA reads as TGTGCCAGCAGTGAAGACTCTCCCACAGATACGCAGTATTTT.